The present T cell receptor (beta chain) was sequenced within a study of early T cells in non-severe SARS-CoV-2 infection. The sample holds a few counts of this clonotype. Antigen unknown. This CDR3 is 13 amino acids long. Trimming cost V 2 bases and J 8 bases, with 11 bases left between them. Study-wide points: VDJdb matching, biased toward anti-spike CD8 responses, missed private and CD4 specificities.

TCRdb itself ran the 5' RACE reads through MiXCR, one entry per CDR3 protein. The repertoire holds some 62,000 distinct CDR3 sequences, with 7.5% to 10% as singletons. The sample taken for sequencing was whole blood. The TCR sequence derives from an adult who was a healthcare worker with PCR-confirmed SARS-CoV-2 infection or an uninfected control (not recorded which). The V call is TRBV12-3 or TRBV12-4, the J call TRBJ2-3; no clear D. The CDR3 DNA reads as TGTGCCAGCAGTTTAAAATTGAAGGGTACGCAGTATTTT. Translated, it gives CASSLKLKGTQYF.